Below, one TCR beta chain is given with its context. This entry belongs to a study of beta chain features in type 1 diabetes. Across the whole study: Healthy donors resembled patients in age, gender and cell yields.

Approximately 0.11 L of blood, on average, came from one heparinised draw per donor. CDR3 length: 14 residues. The germline CDR1 and CDR2 sequences are MNHEY and SVGAGI. V was clipped by 6 bases and J by 8 bases; unmatched bases: 5. The investigators reverse transcribed all of the isolated RNA, so they sequenced expressed TCRB transcripts. This table comes from immunoSEQ multiplex PCR, and its TCRdb copy is limited to in-frame clones, with some not included. The sample records 450,000 to 600,000 clones, 30% being singletons. The sample comprised naive CD4+ T cells from blood. This clonotype was sampled from a man aged 18 to 35 in good health. The V gene is TRBV6-5, the J gene TRBJ2-1; 12 positions agree with TRBD2. The DNA for the CDR3 is TGTGCCAGCAGGACTAGCGGGAGAGAGTATGAGCAGTTCTTC. This gives the protein CASRTSGREYEQFF.